This T cell receptor beta chain is drawn from a study of cytomegalovirus exposure and HLA in healthy donors. Study-wide results and caveats: In vitro checks showed that a few CMV-associated chains really do target CMV antigens. The authors considered a cluster of highly shared sequence variants likely to be a sequencing artifact. Reportedly, HLA-A and HLA-B alleles of most subjects were accurately predicted from TCR beta. About 87% or about 30% of the time was how often most TCR beta V segments were productive, according to an earlier analysis.

As for this clone: Its antigen is undetermined.

This CDR3 is built from 14 residues. The germline V gene encodes CDR1 SNHLY and CDR2 FYNNEI. Trimming removed 6 bases from V and 9 bases from J; junction bases left unmatched: 10. PCR employed 60 Vbeta and 13 Jbeta primers. Sequencing was performed with immunoSEQ multiplex PCR; in TCRdb, only in-frame clones are kept and a portion is missing. Recorded for this sample: roughly 27,000 clones. This chain connects TRBV2 to TRBJ1-1; TRBD1 aligns across 10 bases. Sequences were obtained from PBMCs. This receptor was obtained from a man in his thirties or forties in good health and CMV-seronegative. This chain's CDR3 is CASSGTGERVQAFF. The DNA of the CDR3 is TGTGCCAGCAGCGGGACAGGGGAAAGGGTTCAAGCTTTCTTT.